Detailed here is one T cell receptor beta chain. Its antigen is not known. The junction differs from germline at one of its ends, possibly a read error. This sample is drawn from a study of cytomegalovirus exposure and HLA in healthy donors. Study-wide findings and caveats: What was likely a sequencing artifact was a cluster of highly shared sequence variants. In the analysis, some V segments, TRBV6-2 and TRBV6-3 included, were excluded as indistinguishable.

Germline lookup yields CDR1 SEHNR and CDR2 FQNEAQ (reference sequence). The CDR3 sequence is 13 residues long. The PCR was carried out with 60 Vbeta primers and 13 Jbeta primers. Measured with immunoSEQ multiplex PCR; TCRdb has only the in-frame clones, and not every one. The profile shows 120,000 or so clones, roughly 78% of them singletons. Sequenced input: PBMCs. V is TRBV7-9 and J is TRBJ2-7; 11 bases agree with TRBD1. The TCR was taken from a man between 25 and 39 years old in good health and CMV-seronegative. In nucleotides, the CDR3 is TGTTCCAGCAGCCGGGACAGGGGGACCGAGCAGTACTTC. Translating gives CSSSRDRGTEQYF.